This is a list of T cell receptor beta chains from one sample in a study of T cells after yellow fever vaccination. One entry per CDR3 protein, called by TCRdb with MiXCR from the 5' RACE reads. Of approximately 510,000 distinct CDR3 sequences in the sample, roughly a fifth were seen once. Sequences were derived from PBMCs, sampled about 20 days after the first yellow fever vaccination. These TCRs come from a young man who received the YFV17D yellow fever vaccine. CDR3s include the opening cysteine and the closing phenylalanine or tryptophan. Each record gives: clone size, V gene, D gene, J gene, CDR3 protein, CDR3 DNA. D genes are given only for firm matches. Some rows mark clone size as missing; the rest say once, few, many or name a class of expanded clone.

.,TRBV6-1,.,TRBJ2-7,CASLPPGGWEQYF,TGTGCCAGCCTCCCTCCTGGGGGTTGGGAGCAGTACTTC
.,TRBV30,TRBD2,TRBJ2-1,CAWKFGTSGGYSYNEQFF,TGTGCCTGGAAGTTCGGTACTAGCGGGGGGTACTCCTACAATGAGCAGTTCTTC
.,TRBV12-5,TRBD1,TRBJ1-4,CAGIPGQGNEKLFF,TGTGCTGGGATCCCGGGACAGGGGAATGAAAAACTGTTTTTT
few,TRBV20-1,.,TRBJ2-3,CSATGTGRNTDTQYF,TGCAGTGCAACTGGAACGGGGCGAAACACAGATACGCAGTATTTT
.,TRBV28,TRBD1,TRBJ2-7,CASSVGTGWGSSYEQYF,TGTGCCAGCAGTGTAGGGACAGGGTGGGGAAGCTCCTACGAGCAGTACTTC
few,TRBV19,.,TRBJ1-6,CASTPVVGNSPLHF,TGTGCCAGTACCCCGGTGGTCGGTAATTCACCCCTCCACTTT
few,TRBV28,TRBD1,TRBJ2-3,CASIPGTGVVDTQYF,TGTGCCAGCATCCCAGGGACAGGGGTAGTGGATACGCAGTATTTT
many,TRBV12-3/TRBV12-4,.,TRBJ1-2,CASRPTGSNYGYTF,TGTGCCAGCAGGCCAACAGGGTCTAACTATGGCTACACCTTC
few,TRBV11-2,TRBD1,TRBJ2-5,CASSTPGQTETQYF,TGTGCCAGCAGCACACCGGGACAGACGGAGACCCAGTACTTC
.,TRBV28,.,TRBJ1-1,CASREKITEAFF,TGTGCCAGTAGGGAGAAGATCACTGAAGCTTTCTTT